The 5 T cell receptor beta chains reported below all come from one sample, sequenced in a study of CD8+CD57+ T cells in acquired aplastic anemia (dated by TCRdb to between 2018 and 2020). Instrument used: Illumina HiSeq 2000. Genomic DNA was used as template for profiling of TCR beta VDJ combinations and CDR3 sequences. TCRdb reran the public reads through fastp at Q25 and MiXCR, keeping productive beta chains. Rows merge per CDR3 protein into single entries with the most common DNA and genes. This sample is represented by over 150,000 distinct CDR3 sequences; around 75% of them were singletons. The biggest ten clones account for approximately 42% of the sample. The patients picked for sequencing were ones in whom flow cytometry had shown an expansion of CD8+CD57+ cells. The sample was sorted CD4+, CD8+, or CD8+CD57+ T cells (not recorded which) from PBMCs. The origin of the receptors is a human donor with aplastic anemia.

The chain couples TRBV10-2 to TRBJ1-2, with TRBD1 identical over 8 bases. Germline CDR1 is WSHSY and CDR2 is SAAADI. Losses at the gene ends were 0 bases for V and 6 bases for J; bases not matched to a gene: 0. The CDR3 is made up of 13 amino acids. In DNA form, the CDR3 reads TGCGCCAGCAGTGAGTCCAGGGGGCATGGCTACACCTTC. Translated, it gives CASSESRGHGYTF.

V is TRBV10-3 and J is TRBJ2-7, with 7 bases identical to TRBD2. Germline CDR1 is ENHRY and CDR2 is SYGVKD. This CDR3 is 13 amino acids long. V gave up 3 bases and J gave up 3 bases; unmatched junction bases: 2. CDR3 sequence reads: CAISDGEGYEQYF. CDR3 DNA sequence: TGTGCCATCAGTGATGGGGAGGGCTACGAGCAGTACTTC.

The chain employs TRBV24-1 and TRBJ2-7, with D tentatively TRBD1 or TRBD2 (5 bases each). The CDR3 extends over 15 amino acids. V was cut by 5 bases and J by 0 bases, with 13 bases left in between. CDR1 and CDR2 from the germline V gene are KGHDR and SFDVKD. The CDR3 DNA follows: TGTGCCACCAGTGGAGGAAAGGGGAGCTCCTACGAGCAGTACTTC. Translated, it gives CATSGGKGSSYEQYF.

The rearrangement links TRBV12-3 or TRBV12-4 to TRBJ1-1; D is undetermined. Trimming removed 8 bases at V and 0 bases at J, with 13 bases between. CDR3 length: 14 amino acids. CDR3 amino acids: CASSRTAMNTEAFF. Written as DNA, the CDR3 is TGTGCCAGCTCAAGGACGGCGATGAACACTGAAGCTTTCTTT.

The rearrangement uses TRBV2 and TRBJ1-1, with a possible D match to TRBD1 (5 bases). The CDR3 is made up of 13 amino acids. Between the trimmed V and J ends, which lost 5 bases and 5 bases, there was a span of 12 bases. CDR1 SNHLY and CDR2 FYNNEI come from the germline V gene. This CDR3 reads CASSPGEWTEAFF. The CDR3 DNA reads TGTGCCAGCAGTCCGGGGGAGTGGACTGAAGCTTTCTTT.